This T cell receptor beta chain was observed in a study of blood T cell repertoires in COVID-19. Assay: immunoSEQ multiplex PCR; the TCRdb copy retains only in-frame clones and omits some. The sample carries some 120,000 clones, around 86% recorded once. Germline CDR1 is SGHTA and CDR2 is FQGNSA. The CDR3 sequence is 15 residues long. Germline trimming cut 5 bases from V and 0 bases from J; bases unmatched to any gene: 4. This clone was counted a few times. The chain combines TRBV7-2 with TRBJ1-1, with 9 positions matching TRBD1. Specimen: peripheral blood. The TCR comes from a woman in her forties or fifties who had recovered from COVID-19. The CDR3 coding sequence is TGTGCCAGCAGCCAAGGACAGGGGATGAACACTGAAGCTTTCTTT. It codes for CASSQGQGMNTEAFF. Using reference TRBV7-2 and TRBJ1-1 for the parts outside the CDR3, the full variable domain is GAGVSQSPSNKVTEKGKDVELRCDPISGHTALYWYRQSLGQGLEFLIYFQGNSAPDKSGLPSDRFSAERTGGSVSTLTIQRTQQEDSAVYLCASSQGQGMNTEAFFGQGTRLTVV.